Here is one T cell receptor beta chain with its context. Its specificity is unknown. Looked up from germline, CDR1 is SGHDT and CDR2 is YYEEEE. Trimming took 6 bases from V and 2 from J, leaving 14 bases between them. CDR3 length: 14 amino acids. The data were obtained in a study of cytomegalovirus exposure and HLA in healthy donors. Whole-study findings and limits: Some TCR beta chains (about 180 of them) were listed as cytomegalovirus-associated. The authors confirmed in vitro that three CMV-associated chains were specific for CMV antigens.

Measured with immunoSEQ multiplex PCR; TCRdb has only the in-frame clones, and not every one. The sample carries some 200,000 clones, 84% recorded once. The sequence was obtained from a woman aged 18 to 35 in good health and CMV-seropositive. Sequencing was performed on PBMCs. The chain employs TRBV5-6 and TRBJ2-5; D is ambiguous. Written as DNA, the CDR3 is TGTGCCAGCAACCCTTCGCCGAGGCAAGAGACCCAGTACTTC. Translated, it gives CASNPSPRQETQYF.